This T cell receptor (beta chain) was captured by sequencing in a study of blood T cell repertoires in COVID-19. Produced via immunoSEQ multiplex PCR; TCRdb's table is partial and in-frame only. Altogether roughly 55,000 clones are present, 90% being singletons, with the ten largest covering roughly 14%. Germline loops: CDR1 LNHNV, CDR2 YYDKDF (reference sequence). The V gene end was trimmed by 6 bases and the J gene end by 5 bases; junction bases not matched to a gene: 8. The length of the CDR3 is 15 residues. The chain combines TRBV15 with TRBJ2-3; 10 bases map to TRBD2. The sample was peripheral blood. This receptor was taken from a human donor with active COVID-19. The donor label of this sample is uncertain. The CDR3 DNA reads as TGTGCCACCAGGGGGTTAGCGGGAGGAAGAGATACGCAGTATTTT. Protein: CATRGLAGGRDTQYF.